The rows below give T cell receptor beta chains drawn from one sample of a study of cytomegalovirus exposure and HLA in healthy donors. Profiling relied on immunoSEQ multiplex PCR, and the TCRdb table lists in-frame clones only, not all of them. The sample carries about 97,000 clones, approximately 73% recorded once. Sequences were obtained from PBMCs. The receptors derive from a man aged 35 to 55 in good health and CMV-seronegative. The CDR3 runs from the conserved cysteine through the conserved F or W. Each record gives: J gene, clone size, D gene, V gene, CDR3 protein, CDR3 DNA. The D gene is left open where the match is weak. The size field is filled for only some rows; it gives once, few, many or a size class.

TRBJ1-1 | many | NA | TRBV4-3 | CASSQHRVGTEAFF | TGCGCCAGCAGCCAACACAGGGTGGGCACTGAAGCTTTCTTT
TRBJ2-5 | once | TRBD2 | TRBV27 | CASSLTGGLFQTQYF | TGTGCCAGCAGTTTAACGGGGGGGCTGTTCCAGACCCAGTACTTC
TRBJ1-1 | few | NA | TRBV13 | CASSSSVNTEAFF | TGTGCCAGCAGCTCCTCCGTGAACACTGAAGCTTTCTTT
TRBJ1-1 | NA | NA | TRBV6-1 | CASDRNTEAFF | TGTGCCAGTGACAGAAACACTGAAGCTTTCTTT
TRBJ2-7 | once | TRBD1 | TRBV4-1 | CASSRGMGQGVYEQYF | TGCGCCAGCAGCCGCGGAATGGGACAGGGGGTCTACGAGCAGTACTTC
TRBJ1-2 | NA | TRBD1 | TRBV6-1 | CASSILTGDGYTF | TGTGCCAGCAGTATCCTGACAGGGGATGGCTACACCTTC
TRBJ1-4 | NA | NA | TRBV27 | CASSLSVVDEKLFF | TGTGCCAGCAGTTTATCGGTAGTGGATGAAAAACTGTTTTTT
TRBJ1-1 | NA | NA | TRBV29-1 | CSVSSRGGAEAFF | TGCAGCGTTTCTTCTAGAGGGGGAGCTGAAGCTTTCTTT
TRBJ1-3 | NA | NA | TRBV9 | CARPGGNTIYF | TGTGCCAGGCCAGGGGGAAACACCATATATTTT
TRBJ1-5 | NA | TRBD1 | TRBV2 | CASSLQGAGSNQPQHF | TGTGCCAGCAGTCTACAGGGGGCCGGTAGCAATCAGCCCCAGCATTTT
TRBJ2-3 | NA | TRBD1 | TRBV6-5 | CASSSGTGTDTQYF | TGTGCCAGCAGTTCCGGGACAGGTACAGATACGCAGTATTTT
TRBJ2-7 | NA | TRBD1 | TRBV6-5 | CASSNSRDRVPYEQYF | TGTGCCAGCAGTAACTCCCGGGACAGGGTCCCCTACGAGCAGTACTTC
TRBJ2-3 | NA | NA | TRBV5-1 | CASSPDSAGDTQYF | TGCGCCAGCAGCCCGGACAGTGCGGGAGATACGCAGTATTTT
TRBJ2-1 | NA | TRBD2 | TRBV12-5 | CASGRSGAYNEQFF | TGTGCTAGTGGTCGAAGCGGGGCCTACAATGAGCAGTTCTTC
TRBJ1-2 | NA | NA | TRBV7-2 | CASSPTATIYGYTF | TGTGCCAGCAGCCCGACAGCAACTATCTATGGCTACACCTTC
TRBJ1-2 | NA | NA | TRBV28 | CASKTVYGYTF | TGTGCCAGCAAGACAGTCTATGGCTACACCTTC
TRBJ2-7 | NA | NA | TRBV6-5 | CASSYSALNEQYF | TGTGCCAGCAGTTACTCGGCATTGAACGAGCAGTACTTC
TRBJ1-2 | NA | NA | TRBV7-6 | CASSHADRSSGYTF | TGTGCCAGCAGCCACGCGGACAGATCCTCTGGCTACACCTTC
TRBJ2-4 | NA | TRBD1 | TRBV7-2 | CASSLDRGAKNIQYF | TGTGCCAGCAGCTTAGACAGGGGAGCCAAAAACATTCAGTACTTC
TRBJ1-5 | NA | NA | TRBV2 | CASRTGSPSNQPQHF | TGTGCCAGCAGAACAGGGAGCCCTAGCAATCAGCCCCAGCATTTT
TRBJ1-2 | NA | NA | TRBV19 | CASSTGWADNYGYTF | TGTGCCAGTAGTACCGGTTGGGCTGACAACTATGGCTACACCTTC
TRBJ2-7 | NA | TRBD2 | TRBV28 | CASSLGRAYEQYF | TGTGCCAGCAGTTTGGGGAGGGCCTACGAGCAGTACTTC
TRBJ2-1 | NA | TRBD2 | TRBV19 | CASSIDLGLAGGRSANEQFF | TGTGCCAGTAGTATAGATCTGGGACTAGCGGGGGGGCGATCGGCCAATGAGCAGTTCTTC
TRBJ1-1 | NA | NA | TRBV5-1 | CASSPARVLNTEAFF | TGCGCCAGCAGCCCGGCACGGGTTTTAAACACTGAAGCTTTCTTT